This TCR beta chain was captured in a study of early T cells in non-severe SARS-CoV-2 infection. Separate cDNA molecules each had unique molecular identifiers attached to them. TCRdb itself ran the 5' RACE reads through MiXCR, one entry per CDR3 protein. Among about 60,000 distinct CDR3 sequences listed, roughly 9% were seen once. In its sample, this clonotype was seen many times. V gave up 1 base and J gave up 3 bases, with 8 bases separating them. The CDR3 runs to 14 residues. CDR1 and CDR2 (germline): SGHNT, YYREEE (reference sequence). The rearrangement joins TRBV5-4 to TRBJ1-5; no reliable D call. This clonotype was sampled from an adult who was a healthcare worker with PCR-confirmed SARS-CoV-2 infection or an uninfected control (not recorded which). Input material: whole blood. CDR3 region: CASSLFSDNQPQHF. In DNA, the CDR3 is TGTGCCAGCAGCTTGTTCAGTGACAATCAGCCCCAGCATTTT. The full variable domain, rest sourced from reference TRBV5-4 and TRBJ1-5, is ETGVTQSPTHLIKTRGQQVTLRCSSQSGHNTVSWYQQALGQGPQFIFQYYREEENGRGNFPPRFSGLQFPNYSSELNVNALELDDSALYLCASSLFSDNQPQHFGDGTRLSIL.